One T cell receptor beta chain is described in this entry. Its target is unknown. The CDR3 spans 14 residues. From germline, CDR1 is LNHNV and CDR2 YYDKDF (reference sequence). V was cut by 4 bases and J by 9 bases, with 13 bases left in between. This sample was included in a study of T cell responses to AZD1222 COVID-19 vaccine. Overall study findings and caveats: Dominant CD4 TCR responses targeted spike regions 160-218 and 743-854.

The repertoire was sequenced with immunoSEQ multiplex PCR; TCRdb's copy has only in-frame clones and lacks some. The data show roughly 87,000 clones, approximately 89% seen once. This chain uses TRBV15 with TRBJ1-6, with D possibly TRBD1 on 5 matching bases. The sequencing here drew on peripheral blood, taken 28 days after the second AZD1222 dose. This clonotype was sampled from an adult who received the AZD1222 COVID-19 vaccine. CDR3 DNA: TGTGCCACCAGCACGAGGACCCAGGGTTCACCCCTCCACTTT. This codes for CATSTRTQGSPLHF.